The rows below give T cell receptor beta chains drawn from one sample of a study of OX40 agonist ivuxolimab in advanced cancers. Sequencing was performed with immunoSEQ multiplex PCR; in TCRdb, only in-frame clones are kept and a portion is missing. The table shows 40,000 or so clones, with 65% to 85% occurring only once. The sample was CD4+ or CD8+ T cells sorted from blood, taken in a trial of the OX40 agonist ivuxolimab. Receptors were obtained from an adult with an advanced solid tumor such as melanoma, head and neck, liver or kidney cancer. CDR3s include the opening cysteine and the closing phenylalanine or tryptophan. Fields, in order: J gene, clone size, D gene, V gene, CDR3 protein, CDR3 DNA. A D gene is named only where the DNA matches it firmly. A row's size may be missing; if present it is once, few, many or a size class.

J gene: TRBJ2-2
clone size: .
D gene: TRBD2
V gene: TRBV4-3
CDR3 protein: CASTLNAAVAGGTGELFF
CDR3 DNA: TGCGCCAGCACCCTTAACGCGGCGGTAGCGGGAGGTACCGGGGAGCTGTTTTTT

J gene: TRBJ2-3
clone size: .
D gene: .
V gene: TRBV29-1
CDR3 protein: CSVIRVADTQYF
CDR3 DNA: TGCAGCGTTATTAGGGTCGCAGATACGCAGTATTTT

J gene: TRBJ2-7
clone size: .
D gene: .
V gene: TRBV6-1
CDR3 protein: CASASDSYEQYF
CDR3 DNA: TGTGCCAGCGCCTCGGACAGCTACGAGCAGTACTTC

J gene: TRBJ2-5
clone size: .
D gene: TRBD2
V gene: TRBV5-1
CDR3 protein: CASSLDPGGIQETQYF
CDR3 DNA: TGCGCCAGCAGCTTGGATCCGGGAGGCATCCAAGAGACCCAGTACTTC

J gene: TRBJ1-2
clone size: .
D gene: .
V gene: TRBV28
CDR3 protein: CASSFRSSYGYTF
CDR3 DNA: TGTGCCAGCAGTTTTAGGTCCAGCTATGGCTACACCTTC

J gene: TRBJ1-6
clone size: once
D gene: .
V gene: TRBV5-6
CDR3 protein: CASSLTRDAHNSPLHF
CDR3 DNA: TGTGCCAGCAGCTTGACCCGGGACGCTCATAATTCACCCCTCCACTTT

J gene: TRBJ2-2
clone size: .
D gene: .
V gene: TRBV9
CDR3 protein: CASSVVDTGELFF
CDR3 DNA: TGTGCCAGCAGCGTAGTGGACACCGGGGAGCTGTTTTTT

J gene: TRBJ2-1
clone size: .
D gene: TRBD2
V gene: TRBV4-1
CDR3 protein: CASSQSPSGRSGNEQFF
CDR3 DNA: TGCGCCAGCAGCCAAAGTCCTAGCGGGAGATCCGGCAATGAGCAGTTCTTC

J gene: TRBJ1-3
clone size: .
D gene: .
V gene: TRBV28
CDR3 protein: CASSLTPGSGNTIYF
CDR3 DNA: TGTGCCAGCAGTTTAACCCCAGGCTCTGGAAACACCATATATTTT

J gene: TRBJ2-1
clone size: .
D gene: TRBD1
V gene: TRBV5-8
CDR3 protein: CASSVDRGRVRQQFF
CDR3 DNA: TGTGCCAGCAGCGTAGACAGGGGAAGGGTGAGGCAGCAGTTCTTC

J gene: TRBJ1-4
clone size: .
D gene: .
V gene: TRBV4-1
CDR3 protein: CASSGSGAEAIEKLFF
CDR3 DNA: TGCGCCAGCAGCGGTTCGGGGGCCGAGGCCATTGAAAAACTGTTTTTT

J gene: TRBJ1-2
clone size: .
D gene: TRBD1
V gene: TRBV7-6
CDR3 protein: CASSKTGGAYGYTF
CDR3 DNA: TGTGCCAGCAGCAAAACAGGGGGCGCCTATGGCTACACCTTC

J gene: TRBJ2-2
clone size: .
D gene: .
V gene: TRBV18
CDR3 protein: CASSPLEGNTGELFF
CDR3 DNA: TGTGCCAGCTCACCACTTGAGGGAAACACCGGGGAGCTGTTTTTT